The 13 T cell receptor beta chains below come from one sample, sequenced in a study of human T cells and chemical hapten exposure. TCRdb itself ran the RACE reads through MiXCR, one entry per CDR3 protein. Altogether about 180,000 distinct CDR3 sequences are present, roughly 30% being singletons, with the ten largest covering about 2.7%. Time point of the sample: pre-sensitization, week 0. Treatment specified: therapeutic diphenylcyclopropenone sensitization with weekly scalp DPC. The sequences come from whole blood, collected in connection with sensitization to the hapten diphenylcyclopropenone (DPC). The origin of the receptors is a woman in her twenties or thirties with alopecia areata. Some clones in this sample may be carry-over from other donors' samples.

The CDR3 nucleotides read TGTGCCTGGGCCAGTGGGGGGAATGAAAAACTGTTTTTT. Protein: CAWASGGNEKLFF. The chain employs TRBV30 and TRBJ1-4; a weak D match, TRBD1 (5 bases). Germline V lookup: CDR1 GTSNPN, CDR2 SVGIG (reference sequence). Trimming stripped 5 bases from V and 5 bases from J, with 12 bases between. The CDR3 is 13 residues long.

This clonotype has ten or more counts. This chain joins TRBV28 and TRBJ1-1, with D maybe TRBD1 (5 bases). The CDR3 consists of 11 residues. Trimming pared 5 bases from V and 10 bases from J, leaving 11 bases between. Germline V CDR1 and CDR2: MDHEN, SYDVKM. This chain's CDR3 is CASSTGHRAFF. The CDR3 DNA is TGTGCCAGCAGTACGGGGCACAGAGCTTTCTTT.

This chain uses TRBV4-1 with TRBJ2-4, with TRBD1 identical over 10 bases. The germline V gene has CDR1 MGHRA and CDR2 YSYEKL. With V trimmed by 6 bases and J by 1 base, 9 bases remained unmatched. CDR3 length: 17 residues. The CDR3 bases are TGCGCCAGCAGACTGACAGGGGGCGCTCCGGCCAAAAACATTCAGTACTTC. Encoded protein: CASRLTGGAPAKNIQYF.

In its sample, this clonotype was seen many times. The V call is TRBV6-2 or TRBV6-3, the J call TRBJ1-4; D is unclear. CDR3 length: 16 amino acids. Germline assignment: CDR1 MNHEY and CDR2 SVGEGT. V lost 5 bases to trimming and J lost 3 bases, with 16 bases between them. The CDR3 spells CASSMGRSTSNEKLFF. The CDR3 region has the DNA TGTGCCAGCAGTATGGGGAGATCAACCTCTAATGAAAAACTGTTTTTT.

This clonotype was detected a few times. The chain combines TRBV12-3 or TRBV12-4 with TRBJ2-3, with D unresolved. CDR3 length equals 12 residues. Trimming removed 6 bases from V and 5 bases from J, with 9 bases in between. For the CDR3, the DNA is TGTGCCAGCAGGGGATCGTTAGATACGCAGTATTTT. Protein sequence: CASRGSLDTQYF.

The chain links TRBV20-1 to TRBJ1-3; D gene uncertain. Trimming pared 0 bases from V and 4 bases from J, leaving 13 bases between. The CDR3 has 15 residues. Germline assignment: CDR1 DFQATT and CDR2 SNEGSKA (reference sequence). CDR3 sequence: CSARERGVRGNTIYF. In nucleotides, the CDR3 is TGCAGTGCTAGAGAACGGGGAGTTCGGGGAAACACCATATATTTT.

This clonotype has only one observation. The CDR3 is CSVMGLAGGPGETQYF. For the CDR3, the DNA is TGCAGCGTCATGGGACTAGCGGGGGGGCCAGGAGAGACCCAGTACTTC. V gene TRBV29-1 combines with J gene TRBJ2-5, with 16 nucleotides matching TRBD2. CDR3 length: 16 residues. Germline assignment: CDR1 SQVTM and CDR2 ANQGSEA. Germline trimming cut 6 bases from V and 4 bases from J; bases unmatched to any gene: 8.

The J gene is TRBJ2-2, the V gene TRBV12-3 or TRBV12-4; 7 nucleotides agree with TRBD1. Trimming cost V 8 bases and J 4 bases; bases outside gene matches: 1. This CDR3 comprises 12 residues. In DNA, the CDR3 is TGTGCCAGCTACAGGGGCACCGGGGAGCTGTTTTTT. The encoded protein is CASYRGTGELFF.

The sample holds a few counts of this clonotype. The rearrangement joins TRBV9 to TRBJ2-7; 9 nucleotides align to TRBD1. Trimming cost V 5 bases and J 2 bases; bases outside gene matches: 8. Germline V gene sequence: CDR1 SGDLS, CDR2 YYNGEE. This CDR3 is 15 amino acids long. Here the CDR3 reads CASRDTGGVPYEQYF. As DNA, the CDR3 is TGTGCCAGCAGAGATACAGGGGGCGTTCCCTACGAGCAGTACTTC.

This clonotype was recorded a few times. This CDR3 is CASSLGGAGQPQHF. In nucleotides, the CDR3 is TGTGCCAGCAGTTTAGGGGGCGCGGGGCAGCCCCAGCATTTT. V and J are TRBV28 and TRBJ1-5; weak D call: TRBD1 (6 bases). Trimming pared 2 bases from V and 7 bases from J, leaving 12 bases between. The germline gives CDR1 MDHEN, CDR2 SYDVKM. This CDR3 has 14 residues.

This clonotype came up a few times. The junction departs from the called germline gene at one end, perhaps through a read error. CDR3 sequence: CASSLASTGIYEQYF. The CDR3 region has the DNA TGTGCCAGCAGCCTAGCGTCGACAGGGATCTACGAGCAGTACTTC. This chain connects TRBV7-9 to TRBJ2-7; maybe TRBD1 (7 bases). The germline CDR1 and CDR2 sequences are SEHNR and FQNEAQ (reference sequence). The CDR3 length is 15 residues. The entire variable domain, with the rest obtained from reference TRBV7-9 and TRBJ2-7, is as follows: DTGVSQNPRHKITKRGQNVTFRCDPISEHNRLYWYRQTLGQGPEFLTYFQNEAQLEKSRLLSDRFSAERPKGSFSTLEIQRTEQGDSAMYLCASSLASTGIYEQYFGPGTRLTVT.

The chain is built from TRBV9 and TRBJ2-3; no definite D call. Per the germline V gene, CDR1 is SGDLS and CDR2 is YYNGEE. V was cut by 4 bases and J by 5 bases, with 11 bases left in between. The CDR3 sequence is 13 residues long. DNA of the CDR3: TGTGCCAGCAGCCTATCCTCCGGAGATACGCAGTATTTT. Its protein is CASSLSSGDTQYF.

The chain combines TRBV20-1 with TRBJ2-7; TRBD1 agrees at 8 bases. The germline V gene has CDR1 DFQATT and CDR2 SNEGSKA (reference sequence). V shed 5 bases and J 3 bases; nucleotides not matched to a gene: 15. CDR3 length: 16 residues. The CDR3 bases are TGCAGTGCTCGAAGGGCTGGACAGGGATCGGGCTACGAGCAGTACTTC. Residues: CSARRAGQGSGYEQYF.